The 22 T cell receptor beta chains below come from one sample, sequenced in a study of persistence of HIV-infected CD4 T cells. No antigen is known for these receptors. Stimulation used around 10 ug/mL lysate from CMV-infected fibroblasts. CD40L-negative CD69-negative CD45RO-high memory CD4+ T cells were sorted as populations depleted of antigen-responding cells. The libraries were made with immunoSEQ version 4 in survey mode. Generated by immunoSEQ multiplex PCR, the TCRdb table keeps only in-frame clones and is missing some. The data show 40,000 to 50,000 clones, approximately 72% seen once. This specimen consisted of CD4+ T cells sorted from PBMCs after approximately 20-hour stimulation, obtained from a patient who received antiretroviral therapy. Receptor source: an adult man with HIV who was CMV-seropositive.

This chain connects TRBV4-3 to TRBJ1-2; a weak D match, TRBD1 (6 bases). Germline CDR1 LGHNA, CDR2 YSLEER. This CDR3 has 17 amino acids. V gave up 4 bases and J gave up 2 bases, with 20 bases separating them. CDR3 protein: CASSLRGGGKANYGYTF. The CDR3 DNA is TGCGCCAGCAGCCTCAGGGGCGGGGGCAAGGCGAACTATGGCTACACCTTC.

This clone was seen a single time. This chain uses TRBV19 with TRBJ1-1; D gene unclear. Germline V lookup: CDR1 LNHDA, CDR2 SQIVND (reference sequence). V lost 1 base to trimming and J lost 3 bases, with 9 bases between them. The CDR3 spans 14 residues. The CDR3 region has the DNA TGTGCCAGTAGTATAGGTCAGCCCCACACTGAAGCTTTCTTT. Protein product: CASSIGQPHTEAFF.

CDR3 sequence reads: CASSSGDGYGYTF. The CDR3 DNA is TGTGCCAGCAGTTCAGGGGACGGCTATGGCTACACCTTC. The chain couples TRBV28 to TRBJ1-2, with a possible D match to TRBD1 (6 bases). V was shortened by 4 bases and J by 4 bases, with 10 bases between the two germline ends. CDR3 length: 13 residues. CDR1 and CDR2 (germline): MDHEN, SYDVKM.

Worth noting for this clone: An end of the junction does not agree with germline; a read error may underlie this. The genes are TRBV6-2 or TRBV6-3 and TRBJ1-6; perhaps TRBD1 as D (5 bases). Looked up from germline, CDR1 is MNHEY and CDR2 is SVGEGT. This CDR3 comprises 17 residues. The DNA for the CDR3 is TGTGCCAGCAGCTACTTCGGGGGAGCAAGCCATAATTCACCCCTCCACTTT. It translates to CASSYFGGASHNSPLHF.

This clone was found a few times. The chain employs TRBV7-9 and TRBJ2-7; TRBD1 matches at 9 bases. CDR1 SEHNR and CDR2 FQNEAQ come from the germline V gene (reference sequence). The J segment lost 2 bases and the V segment lost 6 bases, leaving 8 bases of the junction unmatched. CDR3 length: 15 residues. The DNA of the CDR3 is TGTGCCAGCAGTCCAGGACAGGGGAGGACCTACGAGCAGTACTTC. This translates into CASSPGQGRTYEQYF. Full variable domain (outside the CDR3, taken from reference TRBV7-9 and TRBJ2-7): DTGVSQNPRHKITKRGQNVTFRCDPISEHNRLYWYRQTLGQGPEFLTYFQNEAQLEKSRLLSDRFSAERPKGSFSTLEIQRTEQGDSAMYLCASSPGQGRTYEQYFGPGTRLTVT.

The gene calls are TRBV6-5 and TRBJ1-2; 7 bases fit TRBD1. This CDR3 comprises 13 residues. With 6 bases clipped from V and 4 bases from J, the junction kept 5 bases outside the gene matches. Germline lookup yields CDR1 MNHEY and CDR2 SVGAGI. The CDR3 DNA follows: TGTGCCAGCAGCGTTGAGGGGGCCTATGGCTACACCTTC. Its protein is CASSVEGAYGYTF.

The count of this clone is one. The chain uses TRBV12-3 or TRBV12-4 and TRBJ1-4; tentatively, D is TRBD1 (6 bases). The CDR3 sequence is 13 residues long. V was cut by 6 bases and J by 8 bases, with 13 bases left in between. The CDR3, as DNA: TGTGCCAGCAGCTTTACAGGGCCAGAAAAACTGTTTTTT. Encoded protein: CASSFTGPEKLFF.

The count of this clone is one. This chain links TRBV5-1 with TRBJ2-1; TRBD2 agrees at 12 bases. The CDR3 extends over 19 amino acids. The V segment lost 1 base and the J segment 10 bases; nucleotides outside the gene matches: 18. Germline assignment: CDR1 SGHRS and CDR2 YFSETQ. The CDR3 is CASSLSLAGGVFTSGEQFF. CDR3 nucleotides: TGCGCCAGCAGCTTGTCACTAGCGGGAGGAGTGTTTACATCAGGGGAGCAGTTCTTC.

The J gene is TRBJ2-4, the V gene TRBV11-2; tentatively, D is TRBD1 or TRBD2 (5 bases each). Trimming removed 0 bases from V and 9 bases from J, with 15 bases in between. The CDR3 loop spans 15 amino acids. The germline V gene encodes CDR1 SGHAT and CDR2 FQNNGV. The CDR3: CASSLESGSRSIQYF. The CDR3 DNA reads TGTGCCAGCAGCTTAGAATCAGGGAGTCGGAGCATTCAGTACTTC.

The rearrangement links TRBV6-5 to TRBJ1-1; maybe TRBD1 (6 bases). The CDR3 is 14 residues long. V was clipped by 2 bases and J by 4 bases, with 11 bases between them. CDR1 and CDR2 (germline): MNHEY, SVGAGI. CDR3 DNA: TGTGCCAGCAGTTACCGGGAGGGGGGCACTGAAGCTTTCTTT. Translation: CASSYREGGTEAFF.

The chain combines TRBV10-3 with TRBJ2-5, with 8 bases lining up with TRBD1. The CDR3 consists of 15 residues. The germline V gene encodes CDR1 ENHRY and CDR2 SYGVKD. The ends lost 0 bases at V and 4 bases at J; junction bases unmatched: 4. The CDR3 sequence is CAISESFGQGETQYF. The DNA for the CDR3 is TGTGCCATCAGTGAGTCCTTCGGACAGGGAGAGACCCAGTACTTC.

The V call is TRBV15, the J call TRBJ1-2; D remains unclear. Deletions cut 1 base from V and 4 bases from J, with 13 bases between. Germline V gives CDR1 LNHNV, CDR2 YYDKDF (reference sequence). The length of the CDR3 is 15 residues. The CDR3 loop is CATSRGERAGYGYTF. For the CDR3, the DNA is TGTGCCACCAGCAGAGGGGAAAGGGCGGGCTATGGCTACACCTTC.

This clone has only a few counts. The chain combines TRBV7-3 with TRBJ2-2; 9 nucleotides match TRBD1. CDR3 length: 15 amino acids. The trim removed 4 bases at V and 1 base at J, leaving 1 base unmatched. CDR1 and CDR2 (germline): SGHTA, FQGTGA. CDR3 protein: CASSSTGGNTGELFF. The DNA of the CDR3 is TGTGCCAGCAGCTCGACAGGGGGGAACACCGGGGAGCTGTTTTTT. Complete variable domain (other parts from reference TRBV7-3 and TRBJ2-2): GAGVSQTPSNKVTEKGKYVELRCDPISGHTALYWYRQSLGQGPEFLIYFQGTGAADDSGLPNDRFFAVRPEGSVSTLKIQRTERGDSAVYLCASSSTGGNTGELFFGEGSRLTVL.

V is TRBV27 and J is TRBJ2-7; TRBD1 agrees at 10 bases. CDR3 length equals 16 residues. V dropped 4 bases and J dropped 2; count of bases not matched to a gene: 8. Germline values: CDR1 MNHEY, CDR2 SMNVEV (reference sequence). The CDR3 is CASSSLGQGRTYEQYF. For the CDR3, the DNA is TGTGCCAGCAGTTCCCTGGGACAGGGGAGGACCTACGAGCAGTACTTC.

This clone was found a few times. This chain joins TRBV7-9 and TRBJ2-6; 7 nucleotides agree with TRBD1. Germline loops: CDR1 SEHNR, CDR2 FQNEAQ (reference sequence). This CDR3 contains 18 residues. V shed 6 bases and J 0 bases; nucleotides not matched to a gene: 11. The CDR3 region has the DNA TGTGCCAGCAGTCCGGGGACAGCCCTTTTCTCTGGGGCCAACGTCCTGACTTTC. This codes for CASSPGTALFSGANVLTF.

The CDR3 sequence: CASSLAGTGSHNEQFF. CDR3 coding DNA: TGTGCCAGCAGCTTAGCCGGGACAGGGTCCCACAATGAGCAGTTCTTC. V gene TRBV11-3 combines with J gene TRBJ2-1, with TRBD1 matching 9 bases. CDR3 length: 16 amino acids. V gave up 1 base and J gave up 5 bases; unmatched junction bases: 6. Germline lookup yields CDR1 SGHNT and CDR2 YENEEA. Using reference TRBV11-3 and TRBJ2-1 for the parts outside the CDR3, the full variable domain is EAGVVQSPRYKIIEKKQPVAFWCNPISGHNTLYWYLQNLGQGPELLIRYENEEAVDDSQLPKDRFSAERLKGVDSTLKIQPAELGDSAVYLCASSLAGTGSHNEQFFGPGTRLTVL.

V is TRBV3-1 (or the pseudogene TRBV3-2) and J is TRBJ2-7; 7 nucleotides align to TRBD2. V lost 8 bases and J lost 2; bases outside the gene matches: 0. Germline-derived CDR1 and CDR2 are LGHDT and YNNKEL (reference sequence). The CDR3 sequence is 11 residues long. The CDR3 sequence is CASGGAYEQYF. CDR3 bases: TGTGCCAGCGGGGGGGCCTACGAGCAGTACTTC.

This clone has a handful of counts. The rearrangement links TRBV19 to TRBJ1-2; D gene uncertain. CDR3 length: 13 residues. Trimming removed 2 bases from V and 8 bases from J, with 12 bases in between. CDR1 is LNHDA, CDR2 SQIVND, per germline (reference sequence). The CDR3 nucleotides read TGTGCCAGTAGTATAATTCCTACCGGGGGCTACACCTTC. It is translated as CASSIIPTGGYTF.

This CDR3 is CASSRSAGRGDYGYTF. CDR3 bases: TGTGCCAGCAGCCGGTCCGCAGGGCGAGGGGACTATGGCTACACCTTC. The chain recombines TRBV3-1 (or the pseudogene TRBV3-2) with TRBJ1-2, with D possibly TRBD1 on 5 matching bases. From germline, CDR1 is LGHDT and CDR2 YNNKEL (reference sequence). The CDR3 has 16 residues. Deletions cut 4 bases from V and 3 bases from J, with 18 bases between.

The chain is built from TRBV6-6 and TRBJ1-1, with D tentatively TRBD1 (6 bases). V was shortened by 5 bases and J by 4 bases, with 23 bases between the two germline ends. Looked up from germline, CDR1 is MNHNY and CDR2 is SVGAGI (reference sequence). This CDR3 has 17 amino acids. CDR3 coding DNA: TGTGCCAGCAGTCCCCTCGGCAGGGGACGAATGGGCACTGAAGCTTTCTTT. Amino acids: CASSPLGRGRMGTEAFF.

The chain uses TRBV3-1 (or the pseudogene TRBV3-2) and TRBJ2-2; D gene uncertain. Trimming took 4 bases from V and 0 from J, leaving 9 bases between them. CDR1 LGHDT and CDR2 YNNKEL come from the germline V gene (reference sequence). The CDR3 spans 15 residues. CDR3 DNA sequence: TGTGCCAGCAGCCCCCGAGCCGCGAACACCGGGGAGCTGTTTTTT. Amino acid sequence: CASSPRAANTGELFF.

The chain couples TRBV10-3 to TRBJ2-7; TRBD2 matches at 7 bases. Germline V CDR1 and CDR2: ENHRY, SYGVKD. CDR3 length: 16 amino acids. V lost 0 bases, J lost 7 bases, and 12 bases stayed unmatched. This CDR3 is CAISESGGNAQAEQYF. The CDR3 coding sequence is TGTGCCATCAGTGAGTCGGGGGGGAACGCACAGGCGGAGCAGTACTTC.